Presented here are 8 T cell receptor beta chains from one specimen sequenced in a study of early T cells in non-severe SARS-CoV-2 infection (dated by TCRdb to the early 2020s). The library was made by 5' RACE. Sequencer: NextSeq 500. TCRdb reran the public reads through fastp at Q25 and MiXCR, keeping productive beta chains. Duplicate CDR3 protein sequences are folded into a single record with the most common DNA and genes. Counted in this sample were some 66,000 distinct CDR3 sequences; about 12% of them appeared once. The ten biggest clones cover almost 8.5% of the sample. The specimen was whole blood. The source of these receptors is an adult who was a healthcare worker with PCR-confirmed SARS-CoV-2 infection or an uninfected control (not recorded which).

V usage is TRBV9 and J usage is TRBJ2-7; D remains ambiguous. V was shortened by 7 bases and J by 6 bases, with 11 bases between the two germline ends. The CDR3 sequence is 11 residues long. Per the germline V gene, CDR1 is SGDLS and CDR2 is YYNGEE. The CDR3 region is CASGPRIEQYF. CDR3 sequence (DNA): TGTGCCAGCGGCCCCAGGATCGAGCAGTACTTC.

The rearrangement uses TRBV29-1 and TRBJ2-5, with a tentative D call TRBD2 (6 bases). In germline, CDR1 is SQVTM, CDR2 ANQGSEA. The germline V and J ends were trimmed by 5 bases and 2 bases, with 9 bases remaining between them. The CDR3 runs to 12 residues. CDR3 sequence (DNA): TGCAGCGTTTCCGGGACTCAAGAGACCCAGTACTTC. Its protein is CSVSGTQETQYF. Supplemented by reference TRBV29-1 and TRBJ2-5, the full variable domain reads SAVISQKPSRDICQRGTSLTIQCQVDSQVTMMFWYRQQPGQSLTLIATANQGSEATYESGFVIDKFPISRPNLTFSTLTVSNMSPEDSSIYLCSVSGTQETQYFGPGTRLLVL.

The chain carries TRBV7-2 and TRBJ1-1; D not resolved. This CDR3 comprises 13 residues. The germline gives CDR1 SGHTA, CDR2 FQGNSA. Trimming removed 4 bases from V and 4 bases from J, with 10 bases in between. CDR3 sequence reads: CASSSPLGTEAFF. Here the CDR3 DNA reads TGTGCCAGCAGCTCCCCTTTGGGCACTGAAGCTTTCTTT.

The table lists this clonotype with many counts. The V gene is TRBV11-1, the J gene TRBJ2-3, with D possibly TRBD2 on 5 matching bases. V lost 2 bases and J lost 3, with 15 bases in between. Germline-derived CDR1 and CDR2 are SGHAT and FQDESV (reference sequence). The CDR3 consists of 16 residues. The CDR3 loop is CASSLLVGTGTDTQYF. The CDR3 DNA sequence: TGTGCCAGCAGCTTACTTGTCGGCACGGGGACAGATACGCAGTATTTT.

The CDR3 loop reads CSAWDTTSGRYEQYF. As DNA, the CDR3 is TGCAGTGCTTGGGATACGACTAGCGGGAGGTACGAGCAGTACTTC. The chain uses TRBV20-1 and TRBJ2-7, with 13 positions matching TRBD2. Trimming removed 5 bases from V and 4 bases from J; junction bases left unmatched: 8. CDR3 length: 15 residues. Germline-derived CDR1 and CDR2 are DFQATT and SNEGSKA (reference sequence).

The sample holds a few counts of this clonotype. A read error may explain this, as a much larger clone is one base away. The chain recombines TRBV7-6 with TRBJ2-7; no definite D call. There are 12 residues in the CDR3. Germline loops: CDR1 SGHVS, CDR2 FNYEAQ. Trimming stripped 5 bases from V and 5 bases from J, with 10 bases between. This chain's CDR3 is CASSPHGDEQYF. CDR3 sequence (DNA): TGTGCCAGCAGCCCCCATGGCGACGAGCAGTACTTC.

This chain connects TRBV7-2 to TRBJ2-7, with 9 nucleotides matching TRBD1. J was trimmed by 3 bases and V by 2 bases; bases with no gene match: 5. This CDR3 is built from 15 residues. CDR1 is SGHTA, CDR2 FQGNSA, per germline. The CDR3 region has the DNA TGTGCCAGCAGCTTACGACAGGGGGGCTACTACGAGCAGTACTTC. It codes for CASSLRQGGYYEQYF.

The CDR3 DNA follows: TGTGCCATCAGAACCCCCGCCACCGGGACTACTGACAATGAGCAGTTCTTC. Translated: CAIRTPATGTTDNEQFF. V is TRBV10-3 and J is TRBJ2-1, with 7 bases identical to TRBD2. After removal of 6 bases from V and 5 bases from J, the junction contained 16 bases not matched to a gene. Germline-derived CDR1 and CDR2 are ENHRY and SYGVKD. The CDR3 spans 17 residues.